Sequencing of this T cell receptor beta chain was carried out in a study of blood T cell repertoires in COVID-19. The wider study: Samples taken during acute and convalescent COVID-19 were collected in the United States, Italy and Spain. Sample material is recorded as cDNA or gDNA derived from T cells, B-cell-depleted T cells, or PBMCs.

Methods used by the authors: Counts of nucleated cells, estimated from reference gene primer amplification, were obtained. Here immunoSEQ multiplex PCR was the method, and the copy in TCRdb shows in-frame clones only, minus some. For V, J and clone size, that table is used; D and trimming come from the DNA. Of about 410,000 clones in the sample, around 86% were seen once. CDR1 is SNHLY, CDR2 FYNNEI, per germline. CDR3 size: 15 residues. With V trimmed by 0 bases and J by 4 bases, 3 bases remained unmatched. The rearrangement links TRBV2 to TRBJ2-1; 7 bases match TRBD1. This sequence was found in a woman in her 30s with active or convalescent COVID-19. Material for sequencing was peripheral blood. In DNA form, the CDR3 reads TGTGCCAGCAGTGAAGCGAACAGGGGTTACAATGAGCAGTTCTTC. Its translation is CASSEANRGYNEQFF. The complete variable domain, with remaining parts taken from reference TRBV2 and TRBJ2-1, reads EPEVTQTPSHQVTQMGQEVILRCVPISNHLYFYWYRQILGQKVEFLVSFYNNEISEKSEIFDDQFSVERPDGSNFTLKIRSTKLEDSAMYFCASSEANRGYNEQFFGPGTRLTVL.